A selection of T cell receptor beta chains follows, all from one sample in a study of molecular identifiers for immune sequencing clone quantification. TCRdb reprocessed the PCR reads via MiXCR and lists one record per CDR3 protein. The profile shows 400,000 to 600,000 distinct CDR3 sequences, 25% of them singletons. Sequenced: naive CD8+ T cells from blood, with Jurkat cell RNA spiked in. The receptors come from a human donor in good health. Some libraries in this study had Jurkat cell RNA spiked in. CDR3s include the opening cysteine and the closing phenylalanine or tryptophan. The order of the fields is J gene, V gene, CDR3 protein.

J gene: TRBJ2-7; V gene: TRBV27; CDR3 protein: CASSLSASGSTEQYF
J gene: TRBJ1-2; V gene: TRBV12-3/TRBV12-4; CDR3 protein: CASSFRQSYGYTF
J gene: TRBJ1-5; V gene: TRBV27; CDR3 protein: CASSPSGTENSNQPQHF
J gene: TRBJ1-5; V gene: TRBV4-3; CDR3 protein: CASSQDLPLTLGQPQHF
J gene: TRBJ2-4; V gene: TRBV19; CDR3 protein: CASSIVPGQGLAKNIQYF
J gene: TRBJ2-2; V gene: TRBV19; CDR3 protein: CASRTGANTGELFF
J gene: TRBJ2-7; V gene: TRBV20-1; CDR3 protein: CSAGTEYVGEQYF
J gene: TRBJ2-7; V gene: TRBV6-5; CDR3 protein: CASSSQGHSYEQYF
J gene: TRBJ2-3; V gene: TRBV2; CDR3 protein: CANNAELTDTRYF
J gene: TRBJ2-5; V gene: TRBV6-5; CDR3 protein: CASSPTGAYQETQYF
J gene: TRBJ2-1; V gene: TRBV3-1; CDR3 protein: CASSQSRDNEQFF
J gene: TRBJ2-3; V gene: TRBV12-3/TRBV12-4; CDR3 protein: CASSPDRDAQYF
J gene: TRBJ2-7; V gene: TRBV15; CDR3 protein: CATKGTERSYEQYF
J gene: TRBJ2-3; V gene: TRBV3-1; CDR3 protein: CASSQVGPSTDAQYF
J gene: TRBJ2-2; V gene: TRBV12-3/TRBV12-4; CDR3 protein: CASRAPMNTGELFF
J gene: TRBJ1-1; V gene: TRBV6-5; CDR3 protein: CASSYISLPQAEAFF
J gene: TRBJ1-6; V gene: TRBV6-5; CDR3 protein: CASTLKGQGRSPLHF
J gene: TRBJ1-3; V gene: TRBV29-1; CDR3 protein: CSVVGENSGNTIYF
J gene: TRBJ2-3; V gene: TRBV4-1; CDR3 protein: CASRYGGSTDTQYF
J gene: TRBJ2-7; V gene: TRBV12-3/TRBV12-4; CDR3 protein: CASSEPRGEGGYEQYF
J gene: TRBJ2-4; V gene: TRBV27; CDR3 protein: CASSSNSGAKNIQYF
J gene: TRBJ2-5; V gene: TRBV21-1; CDR3 protein: CASTPEQGIGETQYF
J gene: TRBJ1-1; V gene: TRBV18; CDR3 protein: CASSQRDPEAFF
J gene: TRBJ1-1; V gene: TRBV13; CDR3 protein: CASSSIDSNTEAFF
J gene: TRBJ2-5; V gene: TRBV6-2/TRBV6-3; CDR3 protein: CASRPMHRGAQETQYF
J gene: TRBJ2-4; V gene: TRBV20-1; CDR3 protein: CSAGPAWAKNIQYF
J gene: TRBJ2-5; V gene: TRBV6-5; CDR3 protein: CASAAVRLAGGGETQYF
J gene: TRBJ2-3; V gene: TRBV7-8; CDR3 protein: CASSLTRGLAGGTDTQYF
J gene: TRBJ2-2; V gene: TRBV30; CDR3 protein: CAWNLGGPGELFF
J gene: TRBJ2-3; V gene: TRBV7-9; CDR3 protein: CASRGGLTDTQYF
J gene: TRBJ1-1; V gene: TRBV29-1; CDR3 protein: CSVEQGNTEAFF
J gene: TRBJ2-1; V gene: TRBV7-3; CDR3 protein: CARSLAGPGNEQFF
J gene: TRBJ1-2; V gene: TRBV5-1; CDR3 protein: CASSPGVQDRF
J gene: TRBJ2-1; V gene: TRBV27; CDR3 protein: CASSPFGQGAHNEQFF
J gene: TRBJ1-3; V gene: TRBV7-9; CDR3 protein: CASSSTPGDSGNTIYF
J gene: TRBJ2-5; V gene: TRBV7-9; CDR3 protein: CASSWATSGGLETQYF
J gene: TRBJ1-1; V gene: TRBV6-5; CDR3 protein: CASSVDRGLLTEAFF
J gene: TRBJ2-3; V gene: TRBV20-1; CDR3 protein: CSASGGSTDTQYF
J gene: TRBJ1-1; V gene: TRBV6-5; CDR3 protein: CASSYSSPPLLNTEAFF
J gene: TRBJ2-3; V gene: TRBV12-3/TRBV12-4; CDR3 protein: CASSLAAVGGGTDTQYF
J gene: TRBJ2-7; V gene: TRBV5-6; CDR3 protein: CASSYERLAGVSYEQYF
J gene: NA; V gene: TRBV7-2; CDR3 protein: CGSSSLITGVRYEQYF
J gene: TRBJ2-1; V gene: TRBV20-1; CDR3 protein: CSAREAGAYNEQFF
J gene: TRBJ2-3; V gene: TRBV20-1; CDR3 protein: CRAPPGMTSGGPETDTQYF
J gene: TRBJ2-7; V gene: TRBV6-2/TRBV6-3; CDR3 protein: CASTQGTDGRYEQYF
J gene: TRBJ1-5; V gene: TRBV20-1; CDR3 protein: CSARDPNGYGQPQHF